Presented here are 17 T cell receptor beta chains from one specimen sequenced in a study of T cell responses to AZD1222 COVID-19 vaccine. TCRdb's table, derived via immunoSEQ multiplex PCR, lists solely in-frame clones and lacks some. The sample shows 200,000 or so clones, 94% of them seen only once. The sample here was peripheral blood, taken on day 0 of AZD1222 vaccination. Receptors originate from an adult in good health.

This clone was seen once. V usage is TRBV29-1 and J usage is TRBJ2-1, with 9 bases aligning to TRBD2. This CDR3 is built from 16 residues. The germline V gene has CDR1 SQVTM and CDR2 ANQGSEA. J lost 8 bases, V lost 4 bases, and 15 bases had no gene match. CDR3: CSVGFSGRSGYDEQFF. CDR3 nucleotide sequence: TGCAGCGTTGGGTTTAGCGGGAGATCCGGGTATGATGAGCAGTTCTTC.

This clone has only one observation. The chain links TRBV9 to TRBJ2-7; either TRBD1 or TRBD2 may supply D (5 bases each). Trimming took 0 bases from V and 0 from J, leaving 13 bases between them. Germline lookup yields CDR1 SGDLS and CDR2 YYNGEE. The CDR3 sequence is 16 residues long. DNA for the CDR3: TGTGCCAGCAGCGTAGGCTGGGACGGCACCTCCTACGAGCAGTACTTC. Protein sequence: CASSVGWDGTSYEQYF.

The chain combines TRBV4-1 with TRBJ2-2; perhaps D is TRBD1 or TRBD2 (5 bases each). V was shortened by 1 base and J by 2 bases, with 17 bases between the two germline ends. CDR3 length equals 18 residues. Germline values: CDR1 MGHRA, CDR2 YSYEKL. CDR3 loop: CASSQVLGDRGNTGELFF. The CDR3, as DNA: TGCGCCAGCAGCCAAGTTTTGGGGGATAGGGGAAACACCGGGGAGCTGTTTTTT.

The CDR3: CASTRSNYGYTF. The CDR3 DNA is TGTGCCAGCACTAGGTCTAACTATGGCTACACCTTC. The rearrangement uses TRBV28 and TRBJ1-2; unclear D gene. V was cut by 7 bases and J by 0 bases, with 6 bases left in between. The germline gives CDR1 MDHEN, CDR2 SYDVKM. The CDR3 sequence is 12 residues long.

This clone was detected only once. The rearrangement joins TRBV5-4 to TRBJ1-4; no reliable D call. This CDR3 region has 12 residues. Germline CDR1 reads SGHNT; CDR2 reads YYREEE (reference sequence). V dropped 2 bases and J dropped 8 bases, with 7 bases sitting between them. CDR3 protein: CASSFLEEKLFF. For the CDR3, the DNA is TGTGCCAGCAGCTTCTTGGAAGAAAAACTGTTTTTT.

The chain couples TRBV28 to TRBJ1-2; no reliable D call. Trimming took 3 bases from V and 1 from J, leaving 6 bases between them. The CDR3 length is 13 residues. The V gene's germline CDR1 is MDHEN and CDR2 SYDVKM. The CDR3 nucleotides read TGTGCCAGCAGTTTTATTAGTAACTATGGCTACACCTTC. Its protein is CASSFISNYGYTF.

The chain couples TRBV28 to TRBJ1-6; D is possibly TRBD1 (5 bases). In germline, CDR1 is MDHEN, CDR2 SYDVKM. This CDR3 is built from 17 residues. Trimming pared 1 base from V and 0 bases from J, leaving 10 bases between. CDR3 protein: CASSLFQGSSYNSPLHF. The CDR3 DNA follows: TGTGCCAGCAGTTTATTTCAGGGAAGCTCCTATAATTCACCCCTCCACTTT.

The gene calls are TRBV6-6 and TRBJ1-2, with D possibly matching TRBD1 (6 bases). V lost 8 bases and J 4 bases, leaving 11 bases between the germline ends. Germline lookup yields CDR1 MNHNY and CDR2 SVGAGI (reference sequence). The CDR3 loop spans 12 amino acids. The CDR3 coding sequence is TGTGCCAGCCTGACAGGCGCCTATGGCTACACCTTC. Its protein is CASLTGAYGYTF.

This chain links TRBV29-1 with TRBJ2-4; 8 bases fit TRBD1. CDR1 and CDR2 (germline): SQVTM, ANQGSEA. With V trimmed by 5 bases and J by 3 bases, 9 bases remained unmatched. The CDR3 is made up of 15 amino acids. The CDR3, as DNA: TGCAGCGTTTGCTGGACAGGGATGGGCAAAAACATTCAGTACTTC. This translates into CSVCWTGMGKNIQYF.

The rearrangement joins TRBV21-1 to TRBJ1-2. TRBV21-1 is annotated as a pseudogene. This CDR3 contains 13 residues. CDR3 coding DNA: TGTGCCAGCAGCGTACGGACGAACTATGGCTACACCTTC. It yields the protein CASSVRTNYGYTF.

This sequence joins TRBV18 and TRBJ2-2; no reliable D call. Trimming removed 5 bases from V and 5 bases from J, with 6 bases in between. Germline V gene data show CDR1 as KGHSH and CDR2 as LQKENI. The CDR3 length is 12 residues. The CDR3 coding sequence is TGTGCCAGCTCAACAGCTACCGGGGAGCTGTTTTTT. Translation gives CASSTATGELFF.

The chain links TRBV5-1 to TRBJ1-4, with a weak D call TRBD1 (5 bases). Germline V gives CDR1 SGHRS, CDR2 YFSETQ. Trimming stripped 4 bases from V and 4 bases from J, with 23 bases between. The CDR3 sequence is 18 residues long. The CDR3 is CASSVEGHWSKNNEKLFF. For the CDR3, the DNA is TGCGCCAGCAGCGTTGAAGGACACTGGTCAAAGAATAATGAAAAACTGTTTTTT.

J is TRBJ1-6 and V is TRBV5-6, with D unclear. V was cut by 0 bases and J by 9 bases, with 10 bases left in between. CDR1 and CDR2 from the germline V gene are SGHDT and YYEEEE. The CDR3 consists of 14 residues. The CDR3 bases are TGTGCCAGCAGCTTGGGGCAGGCAAGTTCACCCCTCCACTTT. Its translation: CASSLGQASSPLHF.

The J gene is TRBJ1-2, the V gene TRBV12-3 or TRBV12-4; D possibly corresponds to TRBD1 (5 bases). Trimming stripped 6 bases from V and 7 bases from J, with 9 bases between. The CDR3 runs to 11 residues. The CDR3 here is CASSYGGGYTF. The CDR3 bases are TGTGCCAGCAGCTACGGGGGTGGCTACACCTTC.

This sequence joins TRBV24-1 and TRBJ2-3; the D is unclear. CDR1 is KGHDR and CDR2 is SFDVKD in the germline V gene. The CDR3 spans 15 residues. Trimming stripped 1 base from V and 0 bases from J, with 7 bases between. The CDR3 region has the DNA TGTGCCACCAGTGATTTCGCAACTAGCACAGATACGCAGTATTTT. This translates into CATSDFATSTDTQYF.

J is TRBJ2-7 and V is TRBV7-3; TRBD2 matches 7 bases. Trimming took 5 bases from V and 4 from J; bases not matched to a gene: 17. CDR3 length: 17 amino acids. The germline CDR1 and CDR2 sequences are SGHTA and FQGTGA. This CDR3 is CASSRRGAGEGLYEQYF. The CDR3 nucleotides read TGTGCCAGCAGCCGACGAGGGGCGGGAGAGGGATTATACGAGCAGTACTTC.

The genes are TRBV7-8 and TRBJ1-2; TRBD1 is a possible D gene (5 bases). Germline V gives CDR1 SGHVS, CDR2 FQNEAQ. CDR3 length: 14 amino acids. V was cut by 1 base and J by 6 bases, with 12 bases left in between. The CDR3 nucleotides read TGTGCCAGCAGCTTAGGGCAGGGTGGCGATGGCTACACCTTC. The encoded protein is CASSLGQGGDGYTF.